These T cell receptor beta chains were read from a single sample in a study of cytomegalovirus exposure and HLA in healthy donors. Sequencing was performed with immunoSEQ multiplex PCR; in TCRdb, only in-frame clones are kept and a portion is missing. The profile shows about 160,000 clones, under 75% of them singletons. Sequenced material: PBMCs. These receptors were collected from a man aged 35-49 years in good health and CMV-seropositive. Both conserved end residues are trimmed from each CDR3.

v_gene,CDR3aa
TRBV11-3,ASSLGQGNTEAF
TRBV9,ASSPGWSELTEAF
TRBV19,ASSLASRRDTQY
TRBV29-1,SAYTGDTIY
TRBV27,ASSRGGGEKLF
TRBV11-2,ASSPRGASHSGKLF
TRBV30,ARGGDPSTDTQY
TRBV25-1,ASSVMGQGGEQY
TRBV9,ASSVAGQGETQY
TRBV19,ASCGLNTEAF
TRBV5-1,ASSLREQPDTQY
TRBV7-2,ASSPGTVSYEQY
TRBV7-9,ASSLLGAGSGGYT
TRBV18,ASSPPGGGSSYEQY
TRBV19,ASMAATTYEQY
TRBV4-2,ASSPGQGNYEQY
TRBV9,ASSGPGGNTGELF
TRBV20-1,SASVEETQY
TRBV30,AWSRAGARSEKLF
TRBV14,ATSSGGLHEQY
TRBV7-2,ASSLNRGLYEQY
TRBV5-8,ASSGTTVKPQH
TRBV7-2,ASSPGTGVLQPQH
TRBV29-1,SVEMGQGEEKLF
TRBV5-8,ASSSPGQGYGYT
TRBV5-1,ASSSGDRVEKLF
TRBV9,ASSAYRGGETQY
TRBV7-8,ASSLTGEGYGYT
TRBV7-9,ASSPKERGGYNEQF
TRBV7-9,ASSLPRQGSRGYT
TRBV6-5,ASTHRASNEQF
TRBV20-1,SATPGGTGF
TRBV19,ASPKWSNTEAF
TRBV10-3,AISESAGHPSNQPQH
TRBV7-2,ASSPRGEGTIQY
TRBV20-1,SSGTQETQY
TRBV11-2,ASRLRTEEQY
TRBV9,ASSGPGTTNEKLF
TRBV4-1,ASSQASEGSFYGYT
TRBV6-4,ASSSTNTGELF
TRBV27,ASSSVDAGAFYHEQF
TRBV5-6,ASTGGYYGYT
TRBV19,ASSLRAGWEADTQY
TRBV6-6,ASSRRTSGGGETQY
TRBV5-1,ASSSGGGVTEAF
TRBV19,ASTRPGQGGEKLF
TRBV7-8,ASTISTTQETQY
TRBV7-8,ASSPSNRVREQY